One TCR beta chain is described in this entry. Per the study methods: Estimation of nucleated cell counts was performed using reference gene primer amplification. Using immunoSEQ multiplex PCR, the repertoire was profiled, and TCRdb retains in-frame clones only, with some absent. From that table come the V and J calls and clone size; the DNA was used to work out D and trimming. The table lists roughly 140,000 clones, around 80% of them singletons. Germline CDR1 is MNHEY and CDR2 is SMNVEV (reference sequence). CDR3 length: 14 residues. Trimming removed 5 bases at V and 1 base at J, with 11 bases between. This entry is derived from a study of blood T cell repertoires in COVID-19. Overall study context: Some COVID-19 samples were acute and others convalescent; all came from the United States, Italy and Spain. T cells, B-cell-depleted T cells, or PBMCs supplied cDNA or gDNA.

This receptor was taken from a woman aged 55 to 70 with acute or convalescent COVID-19. The chain joins TRBV27 to TRBJ1-2, with TRBD1 as a possible D gene (5 bases). The sample was peripheral blood. This CDR3 reads CASSAGRINYGYTF. The CDR3 DNA reads as TGTGCCAGCAGTGCGGGACGGATTAACTATGGCTACACCTTC.